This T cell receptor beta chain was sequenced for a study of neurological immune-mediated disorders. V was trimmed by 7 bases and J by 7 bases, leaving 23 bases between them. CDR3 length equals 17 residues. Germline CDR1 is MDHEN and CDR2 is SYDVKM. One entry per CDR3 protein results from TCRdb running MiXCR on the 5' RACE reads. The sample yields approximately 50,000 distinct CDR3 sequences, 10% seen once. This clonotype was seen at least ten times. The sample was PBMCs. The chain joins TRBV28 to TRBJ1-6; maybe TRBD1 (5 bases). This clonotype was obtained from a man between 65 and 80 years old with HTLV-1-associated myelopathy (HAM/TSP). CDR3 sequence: CASTSPGTGGRNSPLHF. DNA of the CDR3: TGTGCCAGCACTTCTCCCGGGACCGGTGGGAGGAATTCACCCCTCCACTTT.